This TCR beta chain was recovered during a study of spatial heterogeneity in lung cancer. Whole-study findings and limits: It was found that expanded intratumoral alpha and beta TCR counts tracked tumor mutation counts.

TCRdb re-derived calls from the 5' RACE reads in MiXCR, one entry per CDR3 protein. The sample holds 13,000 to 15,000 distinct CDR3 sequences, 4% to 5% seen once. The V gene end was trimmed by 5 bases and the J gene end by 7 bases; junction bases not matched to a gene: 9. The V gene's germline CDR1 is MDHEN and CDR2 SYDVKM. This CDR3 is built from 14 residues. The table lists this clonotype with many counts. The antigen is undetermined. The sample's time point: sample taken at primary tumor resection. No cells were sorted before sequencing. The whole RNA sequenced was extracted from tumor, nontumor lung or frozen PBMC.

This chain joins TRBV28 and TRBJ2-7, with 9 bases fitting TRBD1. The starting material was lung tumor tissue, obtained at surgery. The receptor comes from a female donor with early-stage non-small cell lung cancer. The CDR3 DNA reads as TGTGCCAGCAGTCCCCGGACAGGGGCGCGGGAGCAGTACTTC. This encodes CASSPRTGAREQYF.